Listed below are T cell receptor beta chains from one sample, sequenced in a study of blood T cell repertoires in COVID-19. TCRdb keeps only in-frame clones here, not all; method: immunoSEQ multiplex PCR. This sample has approximately 200,000 clones, with roughly 94% found just once. The source material was peripheral blood. The receptors were gathered from a man younger than 40 with COVID-19, enrolled during active disease. Both conserved end residues are part of each CDR3. Fields, in order: D gene, CDR3 length, V gene, J gene, clone size, CDR3 DNA, CDR3 protein. The D gene is left open where the match is weak. The size of a clone is reported for some rows only, either as once, few or many, or as a class for expanded clones.

D: -; length: 15; V: TRBV27; J: TRBJ1-6; size: -; DNA: TGTGCCAGCACCCAGGCAGTGACCGGTAATTCACCCCTCCACTTT; CDR3: CASTQAVTGNSPLHF
D: TRBD1; length: 14; V: TRBV7-2; J: TRBJ2-7; size: -; DNA: TGTGCCAGCACCGGACAGGGGATTTCCTACGAGCAGTACTTC; CDR3: CASTGQGISYEQYF
D: TRBD2; length: 12; V: TRBV10-1; J: TRBJ2-1; size: -; DNA: TGCGCCAGCAGTGCACTAGCGGGGGGTCTGTTCTTC; CDR3: CASSALAGGLFF
D: TRBD1; length: 14; V: TRBV7-3; J: TRBJ2-2; size: -; DNA: TGTGCCAGCAGCGTACAGGGGGCAGGCGGGGAGCTGTTTTTT; CDR3: CASSVQGAGGELFF
D: TRBD1; length: 16; V: TRBV6-2/TRBV6-3; J: TRBJ1-1; size: -; DNA: TGTGCCAGCAGTTACTCCCGAGGGCGGACAGGTTCTGAAGCTTTCTTT; CDR3: CASSYSRGRTGSEAFF
D: TRBD2; length: 16; V: TRBV9; J: TRBJ2-3; size: -; DNA: TGTGCCAGCAGCGTAGAGACTAGCGGGAAGTCAGATACGCAGTATTTT; CDR3: CASSVETSGKSDTQYF
D: -; length: 12; V: TRBV5-1; J: TRBJ1-1; size: -; DNA: TGCGCCAGCAACGGAGGGAACACTGAAGCTTTCTTT; CDR3: CASNGGNTEAFF
D: -; length: 13; V: TRBV30; J: TRBJ1-2; size: once; DNA: TGTGCCTGGAGTCCACAGGGTGAGGGTGGCTACACCTTC; CDR3: CAWSPQGEGGYTF
D: -; length: 14; V: TRBV7-3; J: TRBJ1-1; size: -; DNA: TGTGCCAGCAGCTCAGTCAGGCGGAACACTGAAGCTTTCTTT; CDR3: CASSSVRRNTEAFF
D: -; length: 16; V: TRBV19; J: TRBJ2-7; size: -; DNA: TGTGCCAGTAGTATTGGGGCTAGGACAGCCGCCTACGAGCAGTACTTC; CDR3: CASSIGARTAAYEQYF
D: TRBD1; length: 15; V: TRBV15; J: TRBJ2-3; size: once; DNA: TGTGCCACCAGCAGACAGGGGGCCTACACAGATACGCAGTATTTT; CDR3: CATSRQGAYTDTQYF
D: TRBD1; length: 15; V: TRBV6-6; J: TRBJ1-2; size: -; DNA: TGTGCCAGCAGTTCGCCGGGACAGGGCGCGTATGGCTACACCTTC; CDR3: CASSSPGQGAYGYTF
D: -; length: 15; V: TRBV27; J: TRBJ1-3; size: -; DNA: TGTGCCAGCAGTTCCTCATCAGGGGATCGAAACACCATATATTTT; CDR3: CASSSSSGDRNTIYF
D: TRBD2; length: 14; V: TRBV9; J: TRBJ2-2; size: -; DNA: TGTGCCAGCACCGGGGGGGAAGACACCGGGGAGCTGTTTTTT; CDR3: CASTGGEDTGELFF
D: TRBD1; length: 13; V: TRBV18; J: TRBJ2-1; size: -; DNA: TGTGCCAGCTCAACGACAGGGGGTGGTGAGCAGTTCTTC; CDR3: CASSTTGGGEQFF
D: TRBD1; length: 13; V: TRBV19; J: TRBJ2-3; size: -; DNA: TGTGCCAGTAGTGAGCAGGGGGCAGATACGCAGTATTTT; CDR3: CASSEQGADTQYF
D: TRBD1; length: 15; V: TRBV24-1; J: TRBJ2-5; size: -; DNA: TGTGCCACCAGTGAGGGACAGGTCGGCCAAGAGACCCAGTACTTC; CDR3: CATSEGQVGQETQYF
D: TRBD2; length: 13; V: TRBV14; J: TRBJ2-7; size: -; DNA: TGTGCCAGCAGCCCTGGCGGGGGGGGCGAGCAGTACTTC; CDR3: CASSPGGGGEQYF
D: -; length: 16; V: TRBV3-1/TRBV3-2; J: TRBJ2-7; size: -; DNA: TGTGCCAGCAGCCAGCGAAGAGGGATGACGTTCTACGAGCAGTACTTC; CDR3: CASSQRRGMTFYEQYF
D: TRBD2; length: 15; V: TRBV2; J: TRBJ2-1; size: -; DNA: TGTGCCAGCAGCTTGACTAGCGGGGGGCACAATGAGCAGTTCTTC; CDR3: CASSLTSGGHNEQFF
D: -; length: 14; V: TRBV7-6; J: TRBJ2-2; size: -; DNA: TGTGCCAGCACCTCCCCGAGAGGCACCGGGGAGCTGTTTTTT; CDR3: CASTSPRGTGELFF
D: TRBD2; length: 15; V: TRBV6-5; J: TRBJ2-5; size: -; DNA: TGTGCCAGCAGAGGACTAGCGGGGGGGCAAGAGACCCAGTACTTC; CDR3: CASRGLAGGQETQYF
D: -; length: 15; V: TRBV5-1; J: TRBJ1-5; size: once; DNA: TGCGCCAGCAGCTTGGACGGGTCGGGCAATCAGCCCCAGCATTTT; CDR3: CASSLDGSGNQPQHF
D: -; length: 13; V: TRBV21-1; J: TRBJ1-4; size: -; DNA: TGTGCCAGCAGCAATGGGACACCTGAAAAACTGTTTTTT; CDR3: CASSNGTPEKLFF
D: TRBD2; length: 15; V: TRBV19; J: TRBJ2-3; size: -; DNA: TGTGCCAGTAGTCCATTGGGGAGGGCAGAAGATACGCAGTATTTT; CDR3: CASSPLGRAEDTQYF
D: TRBD1; length: 14; V: TRBV27; J: TRBJ1-4; size: once; DNA: TGTGCCAGCAGTACGGACAGGGCTAATGAAAAACTGTTTTTT; CDR3: CASSTDRANEKLFF
D: TRBD1; length: 17; V: TRBV27; J: TRBJ2-3; size: -; DNA: TGTGCCAGCAGCTGGGACCCCAGGGACAGGGGATTAGGTACGCAGTATTTT; CDR3: CASSWDPRDRGLGTQYF
D: -; length: 15; V: TRBV30; J: TRBJ1-5; size: -; DNA: TGTGCCTGGAGTAAGGGGATGGTTAGCAATCAGCCCCAGCATTTT; CDR3: CAWSKGMVSNQPQHF
D: -; length: 10; V: TRBV29-1; J: TRBJ2-5; size: -; DNA: TGCAGCGTTTTCGGGGAGACCCAGTACTTC; CDR3: CSVFGETQYF
D: -; length: 11; V: TRBV5-1; J: TRBJ2-7; size: once; DNA: TGCGCCAGCAGCTGGGGGGACGAGCAGTACTTC; CDR3: CASSWGDEQYF
D: -; length: 13; V: TRBV6-5; J: TRBJ1-1; size: once; DNA: TGTGCCAGCAGCCTCGACAGCCTAACTGAAGCTTTCTTT; CDR3: CASSLDSLTEAFF
D: -; length: 17; V: TRBV9; J: TRBJ2-2; size: -; DNA: TGTGCCAGCAGCGTACTTCCCCAGAATCGGAGAGGCGGGGAGCTGTTTTTT; CDR3: CASSVLPQNRRGGELFF
D: TRBD1; length: 15; V: TRBV19; J: TRBJ1-4; size: -; DNA: TGTGCCAGTAGGGCGACAGGGGGGACTAATGAAAAACTGTTTTTT; CDR3: CASRATGGTNEKLFF
D: TRBD1; length: 12; V: TRBV2; J: TRBJ2-7; size: -; DNA: TGTGCCAGCAGTGGAGACAGGGACGAGCAGTACTTC; CDR3: CASSGDRDEQYF
D: -; length: 15; V: TRBV18; J: TRBJ1-5; size: -; DNA: TGTGCCAGCTCACCAAACAGTGATAGCAATCAGCCCCAGCATTTT; CDR3: CASSPNSDSNQPQHF
D: TRBD2; length: 13; V: TRBV5-4; J: TRBJ2-1; size: -; DNA: TGTGCCAGCAGCTTAGGCAGCGGGGGTGAGCAGTTCTTC; CDR3: CASSLGSGGEQFF
D: -; length: 18; V: TRBV5-4; J: TRBJ2-6; size: -; DNA: TGTGCCAGCAGTACCGGGACTGTCATTAGCTCTGGGGCCAACGTCCTGACTTTC; CDR3: CASSTGTVISSGANVLTF
D: -; length: 13; V: TRBV6-5; J: TRBJ1-1; size: -; DNA: TGTGCCAGCTCGGGGGGCTATGGGACTGAAGCTTTCTTT; CDR3: CASSGGYGTEAFF
D: TRBD1; length: 15; V: TRBV15; J: TRBJ1-4; size: -; DNA: TGTGCCACCAGCAGGGGACAGGAGGTTGGGGAAAAACTGTTTTTT; CDR3: CATSRGQEVGEKLFF
D: TRBD1; length: 15; V: TRBV11-2; J: TRBJ1-6; size: -; DNA: TGTGCCAGCAGCCCACAGGGGACCGATAATTCACCCCTCCACTTT; CDR3: CASSPQGTDNSPLHF
D: -; length: 15; V: TRBV24-1; J: TRBJ2-1; size: -; DNA: TGTGCCACCAGTGCTACCGGTAGCTCCTACAATGAGCAGTTCTTC; CDR3: CATSATGSSYNEQFF
D: -; length: 14; V: TRBV3-1/TRBV3-2; J: TRBJ1-1; size: -; DNA: TGTGCCAGCAGCCAAGATCCAGGGCCCGCTGAAGCTTTCTTT; CDR3: CASSQDPGPAEAFF